Included here is one T cell receptor (beta chain) sequence, with context. What this receptor recognizes is not known. No much larger clone exists at a distance of one base, and base qualities are not known. The immunoSEQ Assay, a bias-controlled multiplex PCR, was used to amplify TCRbeta CDR3 regions from genomic DNA. The paper's data handling went like this. Within the assay, amplification of reference gene primers was used to estimate how many nucleated cells each sample contained. Sequence reads were collapsed and filtered to measure the absolute abundance of every unique TCRbeta CDR3 rearrangement. For each sample, productive Simpson clonality was calculated by taking the square root of Simpson's diversity index across productive rearrangements. This immuneACCESS table, as held by TCRdb, lists in-frame sequences with V and J called but not all clones. Of the missing ones, under half trace to an unresolved V gene in checked studies; the others have no known cause. V, J and clone size derive from that table, while D and trimming were established from the DNA sequence. The sample contains 360,000 or so clones, roughly nine tenths of them found a single time. The top ten clones comprise over 3.5% of the sample.

The data derive from a study of blood T cell repertoires in COVID-19 (dated by TCRdb to about 2020). For the study in its entirety: The collaborator samples originated in the United States, Italy and Spain and spanned the acute and convalescent phases of COVID-19. A freely available public database, intended as a resource for researchers studying the immune response to SARS-CoV-2, is where the repertoires were released. Where HLA class I and class II types were available, the types were taken from metadata supplied by the sample provider, not from assay-based typing. The prospective study material was composed of cDNA or gDNA derived from T cells, B-cell-depleted T cells, or PBMCs. Sample metadata almost always included a de-identified subject ID, COVID-19 status, age in years and sex. Samples were obtained from the ongoing ImmuneRACE study (first 160 participants) and from over a thousand subjects provided by 6 global collaborators. Subjects who had been exposed to COVID-19, were actively infected with it, or had recovered from it provided the deeply sampled blood TCRbeta repertoires that made up the dataset.

The CDR3 covers 14 residues, taking in both the cysteine and the phenylalanine. The entry retains the CDR3 DNA only, 42 bases that are in frame from base 1. Trimmed from V: 2 bases; trimmed from J: 8 bases; junction bases lacking a gene match: 7. The germline V gene supplies CDR1 MNHEY and CDR2 SVGAGI. In Seattle, one collaborating source enrolled patients while the infection was active and tracked those patients longitudinally over the course of disease. Each collaborating institution followed its own protocols to collect whole blood in K2EDTA tubes. For TCRbeta analysis, collaborators shipped samples as frozen whole blood, isolated PBMCs, or DNA extracted from either of those sample types. Overall study outcomes, separate from this receptor: Clinical and demographic metadata were provided uncurated, with the amount varying by source and participant.

The clonotype was recovered from a woman aged 55-75 years with COVID-19, enrolled during active disease. Material: peripheral blood. Recombination joined TRBV6-5 with TRBJ1-2; TRBD1 lines up with 8 middle nucleotides. At the DNA level, the sequence is TGTGCCAGCAGTTACACCGGGACAGGCGGGGGCTACACCTTC. The resulting protein is CASSYTGTGGGYTF.